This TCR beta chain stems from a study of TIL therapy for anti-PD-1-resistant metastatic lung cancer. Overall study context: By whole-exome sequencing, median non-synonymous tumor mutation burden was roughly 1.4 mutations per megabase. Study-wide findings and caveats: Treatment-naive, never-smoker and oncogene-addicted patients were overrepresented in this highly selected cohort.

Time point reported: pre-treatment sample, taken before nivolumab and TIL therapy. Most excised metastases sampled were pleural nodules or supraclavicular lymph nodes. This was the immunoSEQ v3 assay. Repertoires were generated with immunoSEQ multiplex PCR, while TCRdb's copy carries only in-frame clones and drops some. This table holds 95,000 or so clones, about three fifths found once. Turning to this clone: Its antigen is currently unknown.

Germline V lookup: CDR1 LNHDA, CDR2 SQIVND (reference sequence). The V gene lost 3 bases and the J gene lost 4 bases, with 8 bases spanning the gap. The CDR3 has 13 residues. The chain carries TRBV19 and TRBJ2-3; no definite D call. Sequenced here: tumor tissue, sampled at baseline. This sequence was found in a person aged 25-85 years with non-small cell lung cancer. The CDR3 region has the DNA TGTGCCAGTAGTATGGGGTTGTCAGATACGCAGTATTTT. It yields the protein CASSMGLSDTQYF.